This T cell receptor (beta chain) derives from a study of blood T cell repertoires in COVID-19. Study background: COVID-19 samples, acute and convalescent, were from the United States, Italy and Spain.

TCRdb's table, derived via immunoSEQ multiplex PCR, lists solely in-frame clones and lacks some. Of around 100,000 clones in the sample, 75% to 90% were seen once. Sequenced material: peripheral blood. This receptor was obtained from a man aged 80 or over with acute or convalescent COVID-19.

The CDR3 sequence: CSARVGGSAFF. CDR3 nucleotide sequence: TGCAGTGCTAGAGTCGGGGGGAGTGCTTTCTTT. This chain uses TRBV20-1 with TRBJ1-1, with a possible D match to TRBD1 (5 bases). There are 11 residues in the CDR3. Germline V lookup: CDR1 DFQATT, CDR2 SNEGSKA (reference sequence). V was clipped by 1 base and J by 11 bases, with 11 bases between them.